The 4 T cell receptor beta chains given below trace back to one sample, sequenced in a study of blood T cells in healthy people across ages (dated by TCRdb to between 2014 and 2017). To prepare the library, 5' RACE was applied. The run used an Illumina HiSeq 2500. A second 7 to 11 cycle PCR used a sample-barcoded 5' primer and a J-beta primer mix. TCRdb took the public reads, trimmed them with fastp at Q25, ran MiXCR for clone calling and kept in-frame beta chains. All rows with the same CDR3 protein become a single entry with the most common DNA and genes. The sample table holds roughly 1.5 million distinct CDR3 sequences, of which 35% to 45% were seen once. Of the sample, around 4% falls within the top ten clones. The specimen sequenced was blood. The source is a woman aged 18 to 35 in good health.

The chain uses TRBV27 and TRBJ2-1; 11 positions match TRBD2. The V gene end was trimmed by 5 bases and the J gene end by 5 bases; junction bases not matched to a gene: 11. CDR3 length: 17 amino acids. Germline loops: CDR1 MNHEY, CDR2 SMNVEV (reference sequence). This chain's CDR3 is CASSLRTSGWFDNEQFF. The CDR3 DNA follows: TGTGCCAGCAGTCTTCGGACTAGCGGGTGGTTCGACAATGAGCAGTTCTTC.

The genes are TRBV11-2 and TRBJ2-5, with D possibly being TRBD2 (6 bases). This CDR3 is 17 amino acids long. Germline V lookup: CDR1 SGHAT, CDR2 FQNNGV. The germline V and J ends were trimmed by 5 bases and 4 bases, with 23 bases remaining between them. In DNA, the CDR3 is TGTGCCAGCAGCAACATAAGCTTAGACGCCGGGGGAGAGACCCAGTACTTC. Protein product: CASSNISLDAGGETQYF.

This clonotype was seen repeatedly, ten times or more. The rearrangement links TRBV12-3 or TRBV12-4 to TRBJ2-5; D possibly corresponds to TRBD2 (7 bases). The CDR3 length is 15 residues. V was trimmed by 3 bases and J by 5 bases, leaving 16 bases between them. The CDR3 reads CASSFRGAIGETQYF. The CDR3 nucleotides are TGTGCCAGCAGTTTCCGGGGGGCGATCGGGGAGACCCAGTACTTC.

This clonotype has only a few counts. This rearrangement joins TRBV27 to TRBJ1-1, with D unclear. Germline lookup yields CDR1 MNHEY and CDR2 SMNVEV (reference sequence). The CDR3 extends over 14 amino acids. The V end lost 1 base, the J end lost 0 bases, and 6 bases lay between the germline ends. Here the CDR3 DNA reads TGTGCCAGCAGTTTATTCGACTTGAACACTGAAGCTTTCTTT. Translating it yields CASSLFDLNTEAFF.